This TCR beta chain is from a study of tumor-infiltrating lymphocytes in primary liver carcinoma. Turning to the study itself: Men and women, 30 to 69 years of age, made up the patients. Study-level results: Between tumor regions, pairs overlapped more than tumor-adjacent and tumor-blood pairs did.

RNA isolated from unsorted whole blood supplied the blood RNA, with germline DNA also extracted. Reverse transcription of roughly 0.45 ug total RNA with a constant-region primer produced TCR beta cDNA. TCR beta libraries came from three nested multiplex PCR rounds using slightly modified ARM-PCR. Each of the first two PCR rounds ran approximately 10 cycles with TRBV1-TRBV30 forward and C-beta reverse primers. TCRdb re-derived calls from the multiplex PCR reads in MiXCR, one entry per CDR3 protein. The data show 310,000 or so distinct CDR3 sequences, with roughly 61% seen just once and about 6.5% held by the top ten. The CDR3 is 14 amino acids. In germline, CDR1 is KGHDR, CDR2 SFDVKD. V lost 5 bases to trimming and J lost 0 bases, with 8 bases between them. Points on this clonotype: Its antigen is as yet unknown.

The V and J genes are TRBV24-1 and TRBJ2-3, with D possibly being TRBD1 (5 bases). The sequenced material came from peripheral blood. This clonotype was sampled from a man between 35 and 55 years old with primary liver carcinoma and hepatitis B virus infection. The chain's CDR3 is CATSVGQSTDTQYF. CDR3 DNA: TGTGCCACCAGTGTGGGGCAGAGCACAGATACGCAGTATTTT.